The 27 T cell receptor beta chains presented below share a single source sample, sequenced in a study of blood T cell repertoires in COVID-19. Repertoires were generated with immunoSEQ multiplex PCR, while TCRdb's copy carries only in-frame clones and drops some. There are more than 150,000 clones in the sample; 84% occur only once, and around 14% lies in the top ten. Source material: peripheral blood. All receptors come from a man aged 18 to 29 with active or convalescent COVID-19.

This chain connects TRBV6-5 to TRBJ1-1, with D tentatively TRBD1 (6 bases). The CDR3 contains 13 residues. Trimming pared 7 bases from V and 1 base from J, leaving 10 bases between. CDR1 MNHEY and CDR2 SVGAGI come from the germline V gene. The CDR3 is CASKLQGNTEAFF. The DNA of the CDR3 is TGTGCCAGCAAACTACAGGGGAACACTGAAGCTTTCTTT.

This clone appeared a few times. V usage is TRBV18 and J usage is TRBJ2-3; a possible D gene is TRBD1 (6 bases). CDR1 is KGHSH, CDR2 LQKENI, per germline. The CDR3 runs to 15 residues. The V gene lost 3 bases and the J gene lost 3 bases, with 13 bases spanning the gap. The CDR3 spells CASSPDRMMTDTQYF. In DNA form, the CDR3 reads TGTGCCAGCTCACCCGACAGGATGATGACAGATACGCAGTATTTT.

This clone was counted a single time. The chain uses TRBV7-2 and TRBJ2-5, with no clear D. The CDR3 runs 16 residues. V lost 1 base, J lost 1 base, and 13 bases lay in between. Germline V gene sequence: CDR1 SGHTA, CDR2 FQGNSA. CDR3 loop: CASSLGGVAAQETQYF. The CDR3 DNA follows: TGTGCCAGCAGCTTAGGAGGAGTAGCAGCCCAAGAGACCCAGTACTTC.

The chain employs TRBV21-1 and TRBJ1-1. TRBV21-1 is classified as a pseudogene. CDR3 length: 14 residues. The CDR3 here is CASSPGEGNTEAFF. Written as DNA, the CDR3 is TGTGCCAGCAGCCCTGGGGAGGGAAACACTGAAGCTTTCTTT.

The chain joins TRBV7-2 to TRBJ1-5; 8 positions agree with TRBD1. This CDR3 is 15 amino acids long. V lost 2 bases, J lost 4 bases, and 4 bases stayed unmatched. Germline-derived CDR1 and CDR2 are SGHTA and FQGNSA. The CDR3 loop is CASSLRQGQNQPQHF. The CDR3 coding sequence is TGTGCCAGCAGCTTAAGACAGGGGCAAAATCAGCCCCAGCATTTT.

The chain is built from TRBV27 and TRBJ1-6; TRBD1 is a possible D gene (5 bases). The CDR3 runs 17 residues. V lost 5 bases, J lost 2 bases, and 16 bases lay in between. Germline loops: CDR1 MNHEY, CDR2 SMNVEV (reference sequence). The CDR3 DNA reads TGTGCCAGCAGTCTCCGGACACAAAGCCCCTATAATTCACCCCTCCACTTT. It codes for CASSLRTQSPYNSPLHF.

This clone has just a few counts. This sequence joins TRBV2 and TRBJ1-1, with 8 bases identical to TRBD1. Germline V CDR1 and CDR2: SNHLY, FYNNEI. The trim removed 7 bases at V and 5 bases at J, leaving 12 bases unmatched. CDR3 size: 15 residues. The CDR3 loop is CASKRDDRGSTEAFF. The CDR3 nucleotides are TGTGCCAGCAAGCGTGATGACAGGGGATCTACTGAAGCTTTCTTT. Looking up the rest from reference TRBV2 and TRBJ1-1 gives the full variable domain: EPEVTQTPSHQVTQMGQEVILRCVPISNHLYFYWYRQILGQKVEFLVSFYNNEISEKSEIFDDQFSVERPDGSNFTLKIRSTKLEDSAMYFCASKRDDRGSTEAFFGQGTRLTVV.

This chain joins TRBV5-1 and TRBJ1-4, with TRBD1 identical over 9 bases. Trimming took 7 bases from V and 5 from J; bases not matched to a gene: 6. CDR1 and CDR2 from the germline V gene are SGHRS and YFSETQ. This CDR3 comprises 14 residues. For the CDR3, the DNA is TGCGCCAGCGCTCCGGGACAGGGAAATGAAAAACTGTTTTTT. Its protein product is CASAPGQGNEKLFF.

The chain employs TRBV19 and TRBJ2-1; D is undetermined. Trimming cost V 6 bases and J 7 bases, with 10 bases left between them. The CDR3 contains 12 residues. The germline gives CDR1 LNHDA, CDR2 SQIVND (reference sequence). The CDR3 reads CASSPARNEQFF. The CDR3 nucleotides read TGTGCCAGTAGCCCAGCTAGAAATGAGCAGTTCTTC.

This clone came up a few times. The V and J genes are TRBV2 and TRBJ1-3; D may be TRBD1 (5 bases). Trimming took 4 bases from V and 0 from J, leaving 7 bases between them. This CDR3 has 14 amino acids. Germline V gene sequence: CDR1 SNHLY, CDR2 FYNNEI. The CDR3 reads CASSGQFSGNTIYF. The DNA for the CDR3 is TGTGCCAGCAGTGGACAGTTCTCTGGAAACACCATATATTTT.

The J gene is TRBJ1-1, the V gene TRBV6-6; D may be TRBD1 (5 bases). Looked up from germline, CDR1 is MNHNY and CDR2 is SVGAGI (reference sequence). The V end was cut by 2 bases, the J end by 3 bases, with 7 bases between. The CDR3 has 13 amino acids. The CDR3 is CASSYEGDTEAFF. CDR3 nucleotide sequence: TGTGCCAGCAGTTACGAAGGGGACACTGAAGCTTTCTTT.

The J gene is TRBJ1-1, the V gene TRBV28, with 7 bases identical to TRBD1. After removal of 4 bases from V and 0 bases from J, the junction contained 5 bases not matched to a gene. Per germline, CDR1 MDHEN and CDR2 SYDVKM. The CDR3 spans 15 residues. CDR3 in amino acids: CASSSTGLLNTEAFF. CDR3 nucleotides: TGTGCCAGCAGTTCGACAGGGCTATTGAACACTGAAGCTTTCTTT.

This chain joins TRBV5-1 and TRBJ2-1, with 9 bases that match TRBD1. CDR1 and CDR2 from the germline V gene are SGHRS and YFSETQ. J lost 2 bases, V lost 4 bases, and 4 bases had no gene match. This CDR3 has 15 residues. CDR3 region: CASSPGDRAYNEQFF. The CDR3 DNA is TGCGCCAGCAGCCCTGGGGACAGGGCCTACAATGAGCAGTTCTTC.

DNA for the CDR3: TGTGCCAGCAGCAGAGATAATTCACCCCTCCACTTT. Protein: CASSRDNSPLHF. The rearrangement uses TRBV9 and TRBJ1-6; D remains ambiguous. Trimming took off 4 bases at V and 5 bases at J, with 4 bases between the two ends. Germline V lookup: CDR1 SGDLS, CDR2 YYNGEE. This CDR3 has 12 amino acids.

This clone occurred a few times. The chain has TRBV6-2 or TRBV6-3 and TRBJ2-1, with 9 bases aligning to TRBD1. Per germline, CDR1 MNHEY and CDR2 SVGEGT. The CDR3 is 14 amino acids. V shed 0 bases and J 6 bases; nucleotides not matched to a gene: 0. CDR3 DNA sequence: TGTGCCAGCAGTTACTCGACAGGGGGCAATGAGCAGTTCTTC. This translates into CASSYSTGGNEQFF.

The CDR3 loop reads CASQLAGGPKEQYF. Here the CDR3 DNA reads TGTGCCAGCCAACTAGCGGGAGGGCCGAAAGAGCAGTACTTC. The chain employs TRBV28 and TRBJ2-7; 13 bases fit TRBD2. With 8 bases clipped from V and 7 bases from J, the junction kept 8 bases outside the gene matches. Germline V gene lookup returns CDR1 MDHEN and CDR2 SYDVKM. The CDR3 sequence is 14 residues long.

CDR3: CASRLTGLNTGELFF. Written as DNA, the CDR3 is TGTGCCAGTAGACTGACAGGGCTGAACACCGGGGAGCTGTTTTTT. The chain employs TRBV19 and TRBJ2-2; 7 bases map to TRBD1. V trimming: 6 bases; J trimming: 1 base; junction bases outside the gene matches: 5. Germline CDR1 LNHDA, CDR2 SQIVND (reference sequence). The CDR3 contains 15 residues.

CDR3 sequence reads: CASSPHRGGASYNEQFF. CDR3 bases: TGTGCCAGCAGCCCGCATCGCGGGGGGGCCTCCTACAATGAGCAGTTCTTC. The chain couples TRBV11-3 to TRBJ2-1; TRBD2 aligns across 9 bases. Trimming took 5 bases from V and 0 from J; bases not matched to a gene: 8. CDR3 length equals 17 residues. Germline V gene lookup returns CDR1 SGHNT and CDR2 YENEEA.

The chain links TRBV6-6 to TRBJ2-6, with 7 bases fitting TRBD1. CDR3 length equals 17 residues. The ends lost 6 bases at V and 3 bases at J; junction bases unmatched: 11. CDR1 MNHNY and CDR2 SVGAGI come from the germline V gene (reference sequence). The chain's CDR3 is CASSRDRVGFGANVLTF. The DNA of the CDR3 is TGTGCCAGCAGCCGAGACAGGGTAGGCTTTGGGGCCAACGTCCTGACTTTC.

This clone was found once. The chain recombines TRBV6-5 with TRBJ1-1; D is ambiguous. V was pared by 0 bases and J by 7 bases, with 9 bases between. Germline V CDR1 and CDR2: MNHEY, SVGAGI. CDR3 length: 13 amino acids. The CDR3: CASSYSYGLEAFF. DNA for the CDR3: TGTGCCAGCAGTTACTCATACGGTCTTGAAGCTTTCTTT.

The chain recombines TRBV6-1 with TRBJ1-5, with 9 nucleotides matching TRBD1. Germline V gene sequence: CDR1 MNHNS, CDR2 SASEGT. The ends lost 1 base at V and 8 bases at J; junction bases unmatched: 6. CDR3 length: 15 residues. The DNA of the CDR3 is TGTGCCAGCAGTGAAGACAGGGGGCACGGTGAGCCCCAGCATTTT. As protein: CASSEDRGHGEPQHF.

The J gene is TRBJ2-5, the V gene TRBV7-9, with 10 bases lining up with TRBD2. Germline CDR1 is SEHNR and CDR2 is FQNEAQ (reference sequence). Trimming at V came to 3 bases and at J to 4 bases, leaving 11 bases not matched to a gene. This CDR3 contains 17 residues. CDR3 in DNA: TGTGCCAGCAGCTTTTATTATAGCGGGGGGCCGCGAGAGACCCAGTACTTC. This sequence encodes CASSFYYSGGPRETQYF.

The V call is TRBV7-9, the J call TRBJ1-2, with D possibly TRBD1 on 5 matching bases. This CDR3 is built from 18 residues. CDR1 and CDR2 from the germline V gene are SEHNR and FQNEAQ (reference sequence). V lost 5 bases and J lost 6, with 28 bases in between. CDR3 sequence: CASSIISPDSLTGNGYTF. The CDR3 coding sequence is TGTGCCAGCAGCATTATTTCCCCCGACAGTTTAACTGGGAATGGCTACACCTTC.

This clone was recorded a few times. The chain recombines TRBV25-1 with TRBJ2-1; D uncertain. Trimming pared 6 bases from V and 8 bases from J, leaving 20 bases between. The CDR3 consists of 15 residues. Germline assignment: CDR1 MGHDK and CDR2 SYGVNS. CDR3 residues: CASRGELARRYEQFF. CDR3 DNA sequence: TGTGCCAGCAGAGGAGAACTCGCCCGGCGGTATGAGCAGTTCTTC.

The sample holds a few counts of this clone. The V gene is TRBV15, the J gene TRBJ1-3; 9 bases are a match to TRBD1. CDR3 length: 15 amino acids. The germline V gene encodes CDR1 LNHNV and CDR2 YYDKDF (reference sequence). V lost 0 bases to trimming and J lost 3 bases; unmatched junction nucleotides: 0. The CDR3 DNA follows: TGTGCCACCAGCAGAGAGACAGGGGGTGGAAACACCATATATTTT. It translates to CATSRETGGGNTIYF.

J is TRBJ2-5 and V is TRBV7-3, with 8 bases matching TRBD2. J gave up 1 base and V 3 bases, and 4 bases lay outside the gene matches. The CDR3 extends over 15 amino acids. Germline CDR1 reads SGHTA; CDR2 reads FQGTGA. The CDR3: CASSFSGGVQETQYF. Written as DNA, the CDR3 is TGTGCCAGCAGCTTCTCGGGAGGGGTCCAAGAGACCCAGTACTTC. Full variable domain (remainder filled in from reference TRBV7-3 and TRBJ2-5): GAGVSQTPSNKVTEKGKYVELRCDPISGHTALYWYRQSLGQGPEFLIYFQGTGAADDSGLPNDRFFAVRPEGSVSTLKIQRTERGDSAVYLCASSFSGGVQETQYFGPGTRLLVL.

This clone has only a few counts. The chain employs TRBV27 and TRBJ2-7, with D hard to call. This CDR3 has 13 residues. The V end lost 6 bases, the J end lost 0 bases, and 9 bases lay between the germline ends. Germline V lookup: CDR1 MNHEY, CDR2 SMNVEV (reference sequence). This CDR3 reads CASRTPGSYEQYF. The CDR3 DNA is TGTGCCAGCAGGACACCTGGCTCCTACGAGCAGTACTTC.